Below, 26 T cell receptor beta chains from the same sample are listed, as sequenced in a study of radiotherapy plus CTLA-4 blockade in lung cancer. Produced via immunoSEQ multiplex PCR; TCRdb's table is partial and in-frame only. Of roughly 90,000 clones listed, almost 90% are singletons. The sample here was peripheral blood, taken from a patient treated with radiotherapy plus ipilimumab. The receptors here all came from a human donor with non-small cell lung cancer that progressed on radiotherapy plus ipilimumab.

In its sample, this clone was seen once. The rearrangement uses TRBV7-3 and TRBJ1-1, with D unclear. V was trimmed by 8 bases and J by 5 bases, leaving 9 bases between them. CDR1 SGHTA and CDR2 FQGTGA come from the germline V gene. This CDR3 region has 11 residues. The CDR3 sequence is CASVWGTEAFF. DNA for the CDR3: TGTGCCAGCGTCTGGGGAACTGAAGCTTTCTTT.

The gene calls are TRBV7-9 and TRBJ2-2; 9 nucleotides agree with TRBD1. Germline values: CDR1 SEHNR, CDR2 FQNEAQ (reference sequence). The CDR3 totals 13 residues. J was trimmed by 5 bases and V by 10 bases; bases with no gene match: 5. The DNA for the CDR3 is TGTGCCACCGGGACAGGGATAACCGGGGAGCTGTTTTTT. It is translated as CATGTGITGELFF.

The J gene is TRBJ2-7, the V gene TRBV7-6, with D perhaps assigned TRBD1 or TRBD2 (5 bases each). Trimming cost V 5 bases and J 6 bases, with 20 bases left between them. CDR1 and CDR2 from the germline V gene are SGHVS and FNYEAQ. The CDR3 is 15 residues long. CDR3 DNA sequence: TGTGCCAGCAGCCAGAGAGGGGACCTCGCGTCCGAGCAGTACTTC. As protein: CASSQRGDLASEQYF.

This chain joins TRBV27 and TRBJ1-1; D perhaps matches TRBD1 (5 bases). Germline-derived CDR1 and CDR2 are MNHEY and SMNVEV (reference sequence). The CDR3 runs to 15 residues. Trimming removed 1 base at V and 6 bases at J, with 15 bases between. The CDR3 nucleotides read TGTGCCAGCAGTTTATGGGCGGGGGTAGGCGCTGAAGCTTTCTTT. Protein sequence: CASSLWAGVGAEAFF.

The chain uses TRBV4-1 and TRBJ2-6, with TRBD1 matching 7 bases. The V segment lost 0 bases and the J segment 4 bases; nucleotides outside the gene matches: 12. Germline V gene lookup returns CDR1 MGHRA and CDR2 YSYEKL. The CDR3 sequence is 19 residues long. This CDR3 is CASSQDFEGANSGANVLTF. For the CDR3, the DNA is TGCGCCAGCAGCCAAGATTTTGAGGGGGCAAATTCCGGGGCCAACGTCCTGACTTTC.

V and J are TRBV2 and TRBJ1-4; D perhaps matches TRBD1 (5 bases). In germline, CDR1 is SNHLY, CDR2 FYNNEI. This CDR3 region has 13 residues. Trimming shortened V by 6 bases and J by 2 bases, and 7 bases separated the two germline ends. The CDR3: CASRTVTNEKLFF. CDR3 nucleotide sequence: TGTGCCAGCAGGACAGTGACTAATGAAAAACTGTTTTTT. Looking up the rest from reference TRBV2 and TRBJ1-4 gives the full variable domain: EPEVTQTPSHQVTQMGQEVILRCVPISNHLYFYWYRQILGQKVEFLVSFYNNEISEKSEIFDDQFSVERPDGSNFTLKIRSTKLEDSAMYFCASRTVTNEKLFFGSGTQLSVL.

The gene calls are TRBV2 and TRBJ2-6; D is undetermined. The CDR3 has 16 residues. Trimming removed 7 bases at V and 0 bases at J, with 13 bases between. Germline lookup yields CDR1 SNHLY and CDR2 FYNNEI. The chain's CDR3 is CASKEWLGSGANVLTF. The CDR3 bases are TGTGCCAGCAAAGAGTGGCTTGGCTCTGGGGCCAACGTCCTGACTTTC.

The chain uses TRBV11-3 and TRBJ2-1; D possibly corresponds to TRBD2 (6 bases). Germline CDR1 and CDR2: SGHNT and YENEEA. The CDR3 consists of 13 residues. V lost 4 bases to trimming and J lost 4 bases, with 8 bases between them. The CDR3 loop reads CASSWRGYNEQFF. The CDR3 DNA follows: TGTGCCAGCAGCTGGAGGGGTTACAATGAGCAGTTCTTC.

The chain carries TRBV5-1 and TRBJ2-5; 10 bases are shared with TRBD2. J gave up 2 bases and V 2 bases, and 3 bases lay outside the gene matches. CDR1 and CDR2 from the germline V gene are SGHRS and YFSETQ. The CDR3 has 15 residues. CDR3 residues: CASSFLAGEQETQYF. In nucleotides, the CDR3 is TGCGCCAGCAGCTTTCTAGCGGGAGAACAAGAGACCCAGTACTTC.

V is TRBV4-1 and J is TRBJ1-1; TRBD1 matches at 8 bases. V gave up 7 bases and J gave up 4 bases; unmatched junction bases: 5. Germline CDR1 is MGHRA and CDR2 is YSYEKL. The CDR3 spans 13 residues. The CDR3 DNA sequence: TGCGCCAGCACCCAGGGGGCAGTCACTGAAGCTTTCTTT. It yields the protein CASTQGAVTEAFF.

The rearrangement uses TRBV27 and TRBJ2-5; D is ambiguous. Trimming stripped 6 bases from V and 2 bases from J, with 10 bases between. This CDR3 contains 13 residues. The germline V gene has CDR1 MNHEY and CDR2 SMNVEV (reference sequence). The CDR3 nucleotides are TGTGCCAGCAGCCGGACCTATCAAGAGACCCAGTACTTC. The encoded protein is CASSRTYQETQYF.

The rearrangement joins TRBV5-6 to TRBJ2-4; 8 bases line up with TRBD2. This CDR3 is built from 14 residues. Trimming took 2 bases from V and 7 from J; bases not matched to a gene: 5. Germline V gene data show CDR1 as SGHDT and CDR2 as YYEEEE. The CDR3 DNA sequence: TGTGCCAGCAGCTTAGCGGGAGTGTCCAACATTCAGTACTTC. Its translation: CASSLAGVSNIQYF.

J is TRBJ1-4 and V is TRBV7-8, with D possibly TRBD1 on 6 matching bases. Trimming pared 5 bases from V and 1 base from J, leaving 8 bases between. This CDR3 contains 14 residues. Looked up from germline, CDR1 is SGHVS and CDR2 is FQNEAQ. CDR3 DNA: TGTGCCAGCAGCCCACAGGGAACTAATGAAAAACTGTTTTTT. Amino acids: CASSPQGTNEKLFF.

This rearrangement joins TRBV7-8 to TRBJ1-2, with 8 bases identical to TRBD1. CDR1 and CDR2 (germline): SGHVS, FQNEAQ. The CDR3 is 17 residues long. V lost 2 bases, J lost 0 bases, and 8 bases stayed unmatched. In DNA, the CDR3 is TGTGCCAGCAGCTTACCAAAGGGACAGGAAACTAACTATGGCTACACCTTC. Translated: CASSLPKGQETNYGYTF.

The J gene is TRBJ1-5, the V gene TRBV27, with TRBD1 as a possible D gene (5 bases). CDR1 is MNHEY, CDR2 SMNVEV, per germline (reference sequence). Trimming cost V 6 bases and J 7 bases, with 16 bases left between them. The length of the CDR3 is 14 residues. CDR3 in DNA: TGTGCCAGCAGACCCAGCGGGGGTGGGCAGCCCCAGCATTTT. This sequence encodes CASRPSGGGQPQHF.

V usage is TRBV19 and J usage is TRBJ2-5, with TRBD2 as a possible D gene (6 bases). Trimming took 2 bases from V and 5 from J, leaving 12 bases between them. Germline lookup yields CDR1 LNHDA and CDR2 SQIVND (reference sequence). The CDR3 runs 14 residues. The CDR3 DNA reads TGTGCCAGTAGTATACCGGGACTGGGGGAGACCCAGTACTTC. As protein: CASSIPGLGETQYF.

V gene TRBV11-3 combines with J gene TRBJ2-1; 10 bases map to TRBD2. CDR3 length: 16 amino acids. The germline V gene encodes CDR1 SGHNT and CDR2 YENEEA. V lost 4 bases to trimming and J lost 9 bases; unmatched junction nucleotides: 12. The chain's CDR3 is CASSSRGSGRAGEQFF. The CDR3, as DNA: TGTGCCAGCAGCTCTAGAGGGAGCGGGAGGGCGGGTGAGCAGTTCTTC.

The chain uses TRBV5-1 and TRBJ1-3, with D maybe TRBD1 (6 bases). Trimming pared 9 bases from V and 2 bases from J, leaving 12 bases between. CDR3 length equals 13 residues. Germline lookup yields CDR1 SGHRS and CDR2 YFSETQ. CDR3 in DNA: TGCGCCACCACGGACAGTCCTGGAAACACCATATATTTT. Amino acid sequence: CATTDSPGNTIYF.

J is TRBJ1-3 and V is TRBV6-5, with 9 bases that match TRBD1. The V and J ends lost 6 bases and 4 bases, in that order; junction bases with no gene match: 7. CDR3 length: 15 amino acids. Per the germline V gene, CDR1 is MNHEY and CDR2 is SVGAGI. CDR3 DNA: TGTGCCAGCAGCCGAGCCGGGACAGGGGGAAACACCATATATTTT. Translation gives CASSRAGTGGNTIYF.

The chain combines TRBV18 with TRBJ1-1, with D unresolved. V dropped 4 bases and J dropped 5 bases, with 8 bases sitting between them. Germline loops: CDR1 KGHSH, CDR2 LQKENI. The CDR3 runs 12 residues. CDR3 coding DNA: TGTGCCAGCTCACAGGTGGCTACTGAAGCTTTCTTT. This encodes CASSQVATEAFF.

In this sample, this clone turned up a few times. Other DNA sequences within the sample encode an identical CDR3. The chain recombines TRBV4-1 with TRBJ2-2, with 8 bases identical to TRBD2. The germline gives CDR1 MGHRA, CDR2 YSYEKL. The CDR3 consists of 16 residues. Trimming at V came to 1 base and at J to 4 bases, leaving 5 bases not matched to a gene. The CDR3 coding sequence is TGCGCCAGCAGCCAAGTGGCTAGCGGGTCCACCGGGGAGCTGTTTTTT. The encoded protein is CASSQVASGSTGELFF.

This chain joins TRBV29-1 and TRBJ2-3; D is undetermined. Germline V CDR1 and CDR2: SQVTM, ANQGSEA. This CDR3 region has 12 residues. V lost 4 bases and J lost 0, with 5 bases in between. The CDR3 DNA follows: TGCAGCGTTGGGGAAAGCACAGATACGCAGTATTTT. Residues: CSVGESTDTQYF.

The chain is built from TRBV18 and TRBJ1-4; no firm D call. V shed 3 bases and J shed 3 bases, with 8 bases lying between them. Germline CDR1 reads KGHSH; CDR2 reads LQKENI. The CDR3 length is 14 residues. This CDR3 reads CASSPAGSNEKLFF. The CDR3 DNA sequence: TGTGCCAGCTCACCGGCAGGTTCTAATGAAAAACTGTTTTTT.

V usage is TRBV9 and J usage is TRBJ1-2, with unresolved D. CDR3 length: 16 amino acids. CDR1 and CDR2 (germline): SGDLS, YYNGEE. Trimming pared 3 bases from V and 4 bases from J, leaving 19 bases between. The CDR3 region is CASSAPQGAGFYGYTF. CDR3 DNA: TGTGCCAGCAGCGCCCCTCAAGGCGCGGGGTTCTATGGCTACACCTTC.

This clone was counted between two and nine times. One end of the junction varies from germline; a read error may be responsible. This chain uses TRBV18 with TRBJ2-7, with a weak D call TRBD2 (8 bases). CDR1 is KGHSH, CDR2 LQKENI, per germline. The CDR3 is 14 residues long. CDR3 nucleotide sequence: TGTGCCAGCTCCCCACGGGAGGGGGCCCACGAGCAGTACTTC. Translated, it gives CASSPREGAHEQYF. The full variable domain, its missing parts supplied by reference TRBV18 and TRBJ2-7, is NAGVMQNPRHLVRRRGQEARLRCSPMKGHSHVYWYRQLPEEGLKFMVYLQKENIIDESGMPKERFSAEFPKEGPSILRIQQVVRGDSAAYFCASSPREGAHEQYFGPGTRLTVT.

The chain links TRBV7-9 to TRBJ2-1; 11 nucleotides match TRBD2. The V gene end was trimmed by 3 bases and the J gene end by 4 bases; junction bases not matched to a gene: 2. CDR1 and CDR2 (germline): SEHNR, FQNEAQ (reference sequence). This CDR3 is built from 15 residues. Written as DNA, the CDR3 is TGTGCCAGCAGCTTGACTAGCGGGACATACAATGAGCAGTTCTTC. This gives the protein CASSLTSGTYNEQFF.